This section outlines one T cell receptor beta chain sequence together with its context. Its antigen is unknown. This sample is drawn from a study of shared clonotypes between healthy human individuals. This CDR3 is built from 14 residues. The junction had 7 bases not matched to a gene; V was cut back by 2 bases and J by 3 bases. Germline loops: CDR1 GTSNPN, CDR2 SVGIG (reference sequence). The naive CD8 subset, CD45RO-negative cells positively selected for CCR7, excluded terminally differentiated effector memory CD45RA+ cells. Clones were read by immunoSEQ multiplex PCR, and TCRdb kept only the in-frame ones, dropping some. Seen here are about 2 million clones, approximately 94% observed once, and the top ten hold around 1.2%. Study results and limitations: Clonotypes not shared had lower generation probabilities than those common to all four donors.

The rearrangement links TRBV30 to TRBJ2-7; 7 nucleotides agree with TRBD1. Material: naive CD8+ T cells sorted from blood. The TCR was taken from a man younger than 30 in good health. The chain's CDR3 is CAWSIPGQNYEQYF. In DNA, the CDR3 is TGTGCCTGGAGTATACCGGGACAGAACTACGAGCAGTACTTC.